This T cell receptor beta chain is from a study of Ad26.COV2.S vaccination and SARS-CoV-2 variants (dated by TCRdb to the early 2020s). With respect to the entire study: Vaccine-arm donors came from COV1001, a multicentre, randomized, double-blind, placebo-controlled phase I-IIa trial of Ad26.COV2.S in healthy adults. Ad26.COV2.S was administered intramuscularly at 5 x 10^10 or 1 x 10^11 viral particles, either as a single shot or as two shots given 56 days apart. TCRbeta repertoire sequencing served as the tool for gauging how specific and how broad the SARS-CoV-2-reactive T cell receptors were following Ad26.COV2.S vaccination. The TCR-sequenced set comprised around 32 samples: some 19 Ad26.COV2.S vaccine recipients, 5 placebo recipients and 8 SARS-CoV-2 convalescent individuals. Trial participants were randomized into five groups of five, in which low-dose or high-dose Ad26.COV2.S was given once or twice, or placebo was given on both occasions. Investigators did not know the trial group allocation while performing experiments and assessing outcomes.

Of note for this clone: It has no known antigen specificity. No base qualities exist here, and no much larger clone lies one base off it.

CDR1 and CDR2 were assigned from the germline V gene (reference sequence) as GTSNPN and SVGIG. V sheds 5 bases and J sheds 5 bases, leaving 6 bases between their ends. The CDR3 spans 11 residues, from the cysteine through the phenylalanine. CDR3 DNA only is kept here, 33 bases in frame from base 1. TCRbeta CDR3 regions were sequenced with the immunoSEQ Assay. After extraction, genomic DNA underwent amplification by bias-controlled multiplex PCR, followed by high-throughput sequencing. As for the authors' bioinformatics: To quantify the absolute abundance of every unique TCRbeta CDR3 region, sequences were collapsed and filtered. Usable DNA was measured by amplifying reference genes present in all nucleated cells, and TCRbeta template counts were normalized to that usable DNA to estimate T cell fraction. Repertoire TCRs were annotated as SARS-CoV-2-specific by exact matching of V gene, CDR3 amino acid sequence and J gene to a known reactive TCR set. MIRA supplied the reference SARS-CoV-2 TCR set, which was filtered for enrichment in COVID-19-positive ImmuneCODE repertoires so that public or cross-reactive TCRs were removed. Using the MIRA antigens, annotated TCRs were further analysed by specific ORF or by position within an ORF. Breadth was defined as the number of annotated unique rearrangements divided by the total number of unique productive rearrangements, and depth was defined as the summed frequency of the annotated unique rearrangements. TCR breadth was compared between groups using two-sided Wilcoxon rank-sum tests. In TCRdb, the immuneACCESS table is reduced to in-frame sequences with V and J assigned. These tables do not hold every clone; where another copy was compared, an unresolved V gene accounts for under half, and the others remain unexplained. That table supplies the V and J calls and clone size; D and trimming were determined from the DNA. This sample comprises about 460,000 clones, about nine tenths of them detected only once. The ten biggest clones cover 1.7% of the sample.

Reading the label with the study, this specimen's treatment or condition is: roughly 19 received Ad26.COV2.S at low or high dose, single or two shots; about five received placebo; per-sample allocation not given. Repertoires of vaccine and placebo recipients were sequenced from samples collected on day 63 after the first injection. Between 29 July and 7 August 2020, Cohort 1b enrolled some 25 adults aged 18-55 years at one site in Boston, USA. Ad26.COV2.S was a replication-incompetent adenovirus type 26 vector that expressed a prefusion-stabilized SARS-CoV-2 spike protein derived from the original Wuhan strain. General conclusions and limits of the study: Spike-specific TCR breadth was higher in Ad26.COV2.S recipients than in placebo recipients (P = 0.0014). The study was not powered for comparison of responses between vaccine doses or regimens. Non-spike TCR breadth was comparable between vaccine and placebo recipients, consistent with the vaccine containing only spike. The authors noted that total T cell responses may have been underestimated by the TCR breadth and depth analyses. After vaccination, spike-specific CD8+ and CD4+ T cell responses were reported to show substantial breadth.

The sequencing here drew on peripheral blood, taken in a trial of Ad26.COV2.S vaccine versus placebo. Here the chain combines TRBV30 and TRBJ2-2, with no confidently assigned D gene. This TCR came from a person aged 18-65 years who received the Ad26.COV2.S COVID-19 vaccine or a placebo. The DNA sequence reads TGTGCCTGGGGGTGGACCGGGGAGCTGTTTTTT. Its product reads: CAWGWTGELFF.